The subject of this entry is one TCR beta chain. The data derive from a study of blood T cell repertoires in COVID-19. Study at large: Acute-phase and convalescent COVID-19 samples originated in the United States, Italy and Spain. PBMCs, B-cell-depleted T cells, or T cells were the source of the cDNA or gDNA that made up the material.

Authors' data handling: Estimates of nucleated cell counts were drawn from the amplification of reference gene primers. The table came from immunoSEQ multiplex PCR; TCRdb's copy has only in-frame clones and leaves some out. V and J calls plus clone size are reproduced from that table; the DNA served to infer D and trimming. The sample consists of approximately 100,000 clones, approximately 80% of them appearing once. This clonotype was sampled from a man aged 65 to 79 with active or convalescent COVID-19. Material: peripheral blood.

The CDR3 coding sequence is TGCGCCAGCAGCCCTGATAACTGGGAGCAGTACTTC. Protein product: CASSPDNWEQYF. This chain links TRBV5-1 with TRBJ2-7; D is ambiguous. Trimming left V 4 bases short and J 7 bases short, with 12 bases between. The V gene's germline CDR1 is SGHRS and CDR2 YFSETQ. This CDR3 is 12 amino acids long.